This T cell receptor (beta chain) emerged from a study of human T cells and chemical hapten exposure. As for the study in general: Patch tests delivered 0.01% DPC to the upper back and were evaluated at 6 days.

About this clonotype: What it recognizes is unknown.

Indicated time point: pre-sensitization, week 0. The treatment denotes: therapeutic diphenylcyclopropenone sensitization with weekly scalp DPC. CDR1 is SGDLS and CDR2 is YYNGEE in the germline V gene. V dropped 3 bases and J dropped 6; count of bases not matched to a gene: 8. There are 14 residues in the CDR3. Overall study findings and caveats: It should be noted that donors had alopecia, so their immune response may differ from healthy people's. There was a positive correlation between PT1 expanded TCR counts and patch test score.

The library tagged individual cDNA molecules with unique molecular identifiers. TCRdb re-called the RACE reads with MiXCR, one entry per CDR3 protein. In the table there are about 77,000 distinct CDR3 sequences, around 15% of which are singletons. V gene TRBV9 combines with J gene TRBJ2-7, with 8 bases lining up with TRBD2. The sample in question was whole blood, obtained in connection with sensitization to the hapten diphenylcyclopropenone (DPC). This clonotype was obtained from a woman between 50 and 59 years old with alopecia areata. Some clones in this sample may be carry-over from other donors' samples. The DNA for the CDR3 is TGTGCCAGCAGCGCTAGCGGGTCACTGGCCGAGCAGTACTTC. This sequence encodes CASSASGSLAEQYF.